What follows are 25 T cell receptor beta chains derived from one specimen sequenced in a study of T cells after yellow fever vaccination. Each CDR3 protein is one row after TCRdb ran MiXCR on the 5' RACE reads. The sample lists some 500,000 distinct CDR3 sequences, roughly 13% seen once, with over 13% in the top ten. The sample here was PBMCs, taken on the day of the yellow fever booster vaccination. Receptors were obtained from a man aged 30 to 39 who received the YFV17D yellow fever vaccine.

This clonotype has only a few counts. The chain joins TRBV7-2 to TRBJ2-7; TRBD1 might be the D (5 bases). Germline V lookup: CDR1 SGHTA, CDR2 FQGNSA. V gave up 5 bases and J gave up 3 bases, with 8 bases separating them. The CDR3 contains 12 residues. DNA of the CDR3: TGTGCCAGCAGCCACAGGATCTACGAGCAGTACTTC. It codes for CASSHRIYEQYF.

This clonotype was seen more than once but under ten times. The chain carries TRBV20-1 and TRBJ1-5, with D hard to call. V shed 3 bases and J shed 0 bases, with 12 bases lying between them. The CDR3 totals 15 residues. Per germline, CDR1 DFQATT and CDR2 SNEGSKA (reference sequence). The CDR3 spells CSASPQLYSNQPQHF. CDR3 DNA sequence: TGCAGTGCTAGCCCACAGTTATATAGCAATCAGCCCCAGCATTTT.

This clonotype appeared a few times. This rearrangement joins TRBV5-1 to TRBJ2-3; 7 positions agree with TRBD2. The germline gives CDR1 SGHRS, CDR2 YFSETQ. This CDR3 has 16 residues. V was clipped by 0 bases and J by 5 bases; unmatched bases: 9. The CDR3 bases are TGCGCCAGCAGCTTGGATTCGGGAGGTGGTTTAGATACGCAGTATTTT. It translates to CASSLDSGGGLDTQYF.

The chain recombines TRBV7-9 with TRBJ1-4; no clear D gene. The V gene's germline CDR1 is SEHNR and CDR2 FQNEAQ (reference sequence). Trimming took off 5 bases at V and 2 bases at J, with 15 bases between the two ends. The CDR3 loop spans 16 amino acids. The CDR3, as DNA: TGTGCCAGCAGCGGGGTGGGTAGGGCCACTAATGAAAAACTGTTTTTT. Protein product: CASSGVGRATNEKLFF. The variable domain in full, with the rest retrieved from reference TRBV7-9 and TRBJ1-4, is DTGVSQNPRHKITKRGQNVTFRCDPISEHNRLYWYRQTLGQGPEFLTYFQNEAQLEKSRLLSDRFSAERPKGSFSTLEIQRTEQGDSAMYLCASSGVGRATNEKLFFGSGTQLSVL.

The chain recombines TRBV4-1 with TRBJ2-1; 12 positions agree with TRBD2. Germline trimming cut 6 bases from V and 4 bases from J; bases unmatched to any gene: 4. This CDR3 contains 15 residues. CDR1 is MGHRA, CDR2 YSYEKL, per germline. CDR3 sequence reads: CASRASGREYNEQFF. In nucleotides, the CDR3 is TGCGCCAGCAGGGCTAGCGGGAGGGAATACAATGAGCAGTTCTTC.

This chain uses TRBV10-1 with TRBJ1-1; no firm D call. V lost 6 bases and J 11 bases, leaving 7 bases between the germline ends. Looked up from germline, CDR1 is WNHNN and CDR2 is SYGVQD (reference sequence). The CDR3 totals 9 residues. The CDR3 protein is CASSVPAFF. The CDR3 nucleotides read TGCGCCAGCAGCGTCCCCGCTTTCTTT.

In this sample, this clonotype turned up a few times. The CDR3 loop reads CSASTALTYEQYF. The CDR3 bases are TGCAGTGCTAGTACCGCCTTAACCTACGAGCAGTACTTC. The chain has TRBV20-1 and TRBJ2-7; D uncertain. Germline assignment: CDR1 DFQATT and CDR2 SNEGSKA (reference sequence). The V end was cut by 3 bases, the J end by 2 bases, with 11 bases between. This CDR3 is 13 amino acids long.

Remarks on this clonotype: The DNA is omitted, as the CDR3 cannot be located on it reliably, and the CDR3 follows TCRdb's listing. This rearrangement joins TRBV7-5 to TRBJ2-7; the D call TRBD1 from the table was never checked on the DNA. TRBV7-5 is a pseudogene. The CDR3 contains 19 residues when both ends are counted. The CDR3 region is CISVPEALSTDKNSYEQYF.

The chain recombines TRBV5-1 with TRBJ1-2, with D maybe TRBD1 (6 bases). CDR3 length: 15 amino acids. Germline-derived CDR1 and CDR2 are SGHRS and YFSETQ. Trimming took off 0 bases at V and 5 bases at J, with 14 bases between the two ends. The CDR3 coding sequence is TGCGCCAGCAGCTTGGGGATGACAGGAGCTTATGGCTACACCTTC. It is translated as CASSLGMTGAYGYTF.

This clonotype was observed many times. The chain has TRBV5-1 and TRBJ1-2; TRBD1 might be the D (6 bases). The CDR3 extends over 13 amino acids. The V gene lost 4 bases and the J gene lost 2 bases, with 9 bases spanning the gap. CDR1 is SGHRS, CDR2 YFSETQ, per germline. CDR3 bases: TGCGCCAGCAGCGCGGGACAAAACTATGGCTACACCTTC. It specifies CASSAGQNYGYTF.

This clonotype turned up a few times. The V call is TRBV20-1, the J call TRBJ1-4; TRBD1 matches at 9 bases. This CDR3 comprises 13 residues. CDR1 is DFQATT, CDR2 SNEGSKA, per germline (reference sequence). With V trimmed by 6 bases and J by 8 bases, 7 bases remained unmatched. The CDR3 DNA is TGCAGTGCCCTAGACAGGGGGGGCGAAAAACTGTTTTTT. It specifies CSALDRGGEKLFF.

The chain couples TRBV27 to TRBJ2-1; 7 nucleotides match TRBD1. Trimming took 2 bases from V and 4 from J; bases not matched to a gene: 2. Germline V gene lookup returns CDR1 MNHEY and CDR2 SMNVEV (reference sequence). The CDR3 is made up of 14 amino acids. Here the CDR3 DNA reads TGTGCCAGCAGTTTACGGGACAGATACAATGAGCAGTTCTTC. Protein sequence: CASSLRDRYNEQFF.

This chain links TRBV11-2 with TRBJ2-6; D is tentatively TRBD1 or TRBD2 (6 bases each). Germline V gene lookup returns CDR1 SGHAT and CDR2 FQNNGV. V lost 5 bases to trimming and J lost 0 bases, with 20 bases between them. CDR3 length: 19 amino acids. CDR3 loop: CASSPEGGTWTSGANVLTF. CDR3 in DNA: TGTGCCAGCAGCCCCGAAGGGGGGACATGGACCTCTGGGGCCAACGTCCTGACTTTC.

Ten or more counts support this clonotype. The CDR3 DNA reads as TGCAGTGCAAGACCCCGGACTTCCACAGATACGCAGTATTTT. It specifies CSARPRTSTDTQYF. The chain employs TRBV20-1 and TRBJ2-3, with TRBD2 as a possible D gene (5 bases). The CDR3 totals 14 residues. The ends were cut back, 6 bases at V and 2 bases at J, with 15 bases in the middle. CDR1 is DFQATT and CDR2 is SNEGSKA in the germline V gene (reference sequence).

This clonotype has a handful of counts. The chain recombines TRBV7-9 with TRBJ2-1; 8 bases align to TRBD1. With V trimmed by 5 bases and J by 7 bases, 10 bases remained unmatched. There are 15 residues in the CDR3. The germline gives CDR1 SEHNR, CDR2 FQNEAQ (reference sequence). The CDR3 is CASSTIRGQVNEQFF. CDR3 bases: TGTGCCAGCAGCACAATTCGGGGACAGGTGAATGAGCAGTTCTTC.

The chain uses TRBV2 and TRBJ2-1; 11 bases agree with TRBD2. The CDR3 has 14 residues. V lost 7 bases and J lost 9; bases outside the gene matches: 8. Germline V lookup: CDR1 SNHLY, CDR2 FYNNEI. The CDR3 sequence: CASTLSGRGSEQFF. The CDR3 DNA sequence: TGTGCCAGCACCCTTAGCGGGAGGGGTAGTGAGCAGTTCTTC.

This chain joins TRBV6-1 and TRBJ2-1; no clear D. The CDR3 has 14 amino acids. Germline lookup yields CDR1 MNHNS and CDR2 SASEGT. The ends were cut back, 1 base at V and 7 bases at J, with 11 bases in the middle. In nucleotides, the CDR3 is TGTGCCAGCAGTGAAGGTTCAGGAAAGAATGAGCAGTTCTTC. It yields the protein CASSEGSGKNEQFF.

This clonotype has at least ten counts. The V and J genes are TRBV6-2 or TRBV6-3 and TRBJ2-1; 12 nucleotides agree with TRBD2. The CDR3 runs 17 residues. Germline CDR1 is MNHEY and CDR2 is SVGEGT. Trimming took 5 bases from V and 2 from J; bases not matched to a gene: 7. The CDR3 here is CASSKTSGSLPYNEQFF. CDR3 in DNA: TGTGCCAGCAGTAAGACTAGCGGGAGTTTGCCCTACAATGAGCAGTTCTTC.

The chain employs TRBV11-2 and TRBJ1-1; D gene ambiguous. CDR1 is SGHAT, CDR2 FQNNGV, per germline. The CDR3 contains 12 residues. V lost 4 bases and J 6 bases, leaving 9 bases between the germline ends. CDR3 residues: CASSYGFAEAFF. CDR3 coding DNA: TGTGCCAGCAGCTACGGGTTCGCTGAAGCTTTCTTT.

This clonotype was seen a handful of times. The rearrangement joins TRBV6-1 to TRBJ1-5; D may be TRBD1 (5 bases). Germline V CDR1 and CDR2: MNHNS, SASEGT. The CDR3 totals 16 residues. Trimming pared 6 bases from V and 8 bases from J, leaving 23 bases between. The CDR3 coding sequence is TGTGCCAGCAGATCCCAGAGGAGGGGAACCCAGGAGCCCCAGCATTTT. It specifies CASRSQRRGTQEPQHF.

This clonotype was found a few times. The chain is built from TRBV6-2 or TRBV6-3 and TRBJ1-2, with 8 bases fitting TRBD1. Germline V gives CDR1 MNHEY, CDR2 SVGEGT. The CDR3 covers 14 residues. The V segment lost 4 bases and the J segment 3 bases; nucleotides outside the gene matches: 4. The CDR3 DNA reads TGTGCCAGCAGTTTACTACAGGGGGACTATGGCTACACCTTC. Protein product: CASSLLQGDYGYTF.

V gene TRBV3-1 combines with J gene TRBJ2-1; the D gene is possibly TRBD2 (5 bases). Trimming took off 3 bases at V and 1 base at J, with 16 bases between the two ends. Germline-derived CDR1 and CDR2 are LGHDT and YNNKEL (reference sequence). The CDR3 length is 17 residues. This chain's CDR3 is CASSQQRSRLSYNEQFF. The CDR3 DNA sequence: TGTGCCAGCAGCCAGCAGCGGAGCCGATTGTCCTACAATGAGCAGTTCTTC.

This chain links TRBV5-1 with TRBJ1-1; D call uncertain. Trimming shortened V by 4 bases and J by 5 bases, and 15 bases separated the two germline ends. CDR1 is SGHRS, CDR2 YFSETQ, per germline. This CDR3 is built from 14 residues. For the CDR3, the DNA is TGCGCCAGCAGCGCCCCAGGAGGTGTGACTGAAGCTTTCTTT. Translation gives CASSAPGGVTEAFF. Full variable domain (remainder filled in from reference TRBV5-1 and TRBJ1-1): KAGVTQTPRYLIKTRGQQVTLSCSPISGHRSVSWYQQTPGQGLQFLFEYFSETQRNKGNFPGRFSGRQFSNSRSEMNVSTLELGDSALYLCASSAPGGVTEAFFGQGTRLTVV.

The chain recombines TRBV23-1 with TRBJ2-3, with 11 bases lining up with TRBD2. TRBV23-1 belongs to the ORF category, with a function that is uncertain. The CDR3 covers 17 residues. Trimming at V came to 10 bases and at J to 3 bases, leaving 15 bases not matched to a gene. CDR3 sequence (DNA): TGCGCCATCCCTGGGGGCGCCGGGACTAGCGGAACAGATACGCAGTATTTT. This encodes CAIPGGAGTSGTDTQYF.

This clonotype was observed a few times. The rearrangement joins TRBV19 to TRBJ2-1; 12 bases map to TRBD2. V lost 4 bases, J lost 3 bases, and 4 bases stayed unmatched. CDR1 is LNHDA and CDR2 is SQIVND in the germline V gene (reference sequence). The CDR3 consists of 16 residues. CDR3 sequence: CASSRRTSGNYNEQFF. CDR3 in DNA: TGTGCCAGTAGTAGACGGACTAGCGGGAACTACAATGAGCAGTTCTTC.